This T cell receptor (beta chain) was recovered during a study of response to subunit inactivated influenza vaccine. Study observations and caveats: There was a suggestion from the authors that each seasonal influenza vaccination recruits few new T cells.

TCRdb re-analysed the RT-PCR reads in MiXCR, keeping a single row per CDR3 protein. The sample lists roughly 700,000 distinct CDR3 sequences, 14% occurring once. This clonotype has at least ten counts. Its antigen is currently unknown. Germline assignment: CDR1 MNHEY and CDR2 SVGAGI. V was shortened by 1 base and J by 3 bases, with 7 bases between the two germline ends. This CDR3 is built from 13 residues. This chain links TRBV6-5 with TRBJ2-7, with unresolved D. The sequence derives from a man aged 45-65 years who received an inactivated influenza vaccine. The sample was PBMCs from blood, taken less than 15 days before vaccination. CDR3 loop: CASSYFAGYEQYF. For the CDR3, the DNA is TGTGCCAGCAGTTACTTCGCAGGCTACGAGCAGTACTTC.